The 27 T cell receptor beta chains presented below share a single source sample, sequenced in a study of identical twins. One entry per CDR3 protein results from TCRdb running MiXCR on the 5' RACE reads. Here the sample spans about 220,000 distinct CDR3 sequences, roughly 7.5% being singletons. The same sample was also studied in work on yellow fever vaccine responses in identical twins.

Sequencing input: memory (CD45RO+) T cells sorted from blood. The receptors come from a woman under 30 in good health.

This clonotype has a count of ten or more. This rearrangement joins TRBV5-1 to TRBJ1-5; TRBD1 might be the D (5 bases). Trimming cost V 0 bases and J 4 bases, with 8 bases left between them. The length of the CDR3 is 14 residues. Germline CDR1 SGHRS, CDR2 YFSETQ. The DNA for the CDR3 is TGCGCCAGCAGCTTGGAGGGGAGGAATCAGCCCCAGCATTTT. This translates into CASSLEGRNQPQHF.

The chain uses TRBV9 and TRBJ2-2, with 12 bases that match TRBD2. Losses at the gene ends were 5 bases for V and 4 bases for J; bases not matched to a gene: 3. The CDR3 consists of 15 residues. Per germline, CDR1 SGDLS and CDR2 YYNGEE. The chain's CDR3 is CASRQTSGGTGELFF. As DNA, the CDR3 is TGTGCCAGCAGGCAGACTAGCGGGGGCACCGGGGAGCTGTTTTTT.

The rearrangement links TRBV7-2 to TRBJ2-7; D not resolved. This CDR3 region has 13 residues. Trimming took off 1 base at V and 7 bases at J, with 11 bases between the two ends. Germline V lookup: CDR1 SGHTA, CDR2 FQGNSA. In DNA, the CDR3 is TGTGCCAGCAGCTTAGAACTGGGTGGGGAGCAGTACTTC. This codes for CASSLELGGEQYF.

In this sample, this clonotype turned up a few times. V is TRBV6-2 or TRBV6-3 and J is TRBJ2-7; possibly TRBD1 or TRBD2 for D (5 bases each). Per the germline V gene, CDR1 is MNHEY and CDR2 is SVGEGT. V was clipped by 2 bases and J by 0 bases, with 11 bases between them. CDR3 size: 15 residues. The CDR3 region has the DNA TGTGCCAGCAGTTACAGAGGGGATAACTCCTACGAGCAGTACTTC. Protein sequence: CASSYRGDNSYEQYF.

This clonotype was counted a few times. V and J are TRBV6-1 and TRBJ2-7; the D gene could be TRBD1 or TRBD2 (5 bases each). This CDR3 is 16 amino acids long. V was cut by 2 bases and J by 1 base, with 15 bases left in between. Per germline, CDR1 MNHNS and CDR2 SASEGT. CDR3 loop: CASSERRGAGSYEQYF. DNA for the CDR3: TGTGCCAGCAGTGAACGTCGAGGGGCTGGGTCCTACGAGCAGTACTTC.

This clonotype appeared a few times. The chain recombines TRBV2 with TRBJ1-4; 8 positions match TRBD1. This CDR3 has 18 amino acids. Germline V gives CDR1 SNHLY, CDR2 FYNNEI. The J segment lost 7 bases and the V segment lost 5 bases, leaving 18 bases of the junction unmatched. CDR3 amino acids: CASSPRPPLTTGGEKLFF. DNA for the CDR3: TGTGCCAGCAGTCCAAGGCCCCCTTTGACTACAGGGGGTGAAAAACTGTTTTTT.

Ten or more counts support this clonotype. This rearrangement joins TRBV5-6 to TRBJ2-5; weak D call: TRBD2 (6 bases). V dropped 0 bases and J dropped 0 bases, with 15 bases sitting between them. CDR3 size: 17 residues. Germline assignment: CDR1 SGHDT and CDR2 YYEEEE. As DNA, the CDR3 is TGTGCCAGCAGCTTGGATGCTAGCGCCACGTACCAAGAGACCCAGTACTTC. It yields the protein CASSLDASATYQETQYF.

V gene TRBV20-1 combines with J gene TRBJ1-3; TRBD1 matches at 10 bases. The CDR3 is 17 residues long. Germline assignment: CDR1 DFQATT and CDR2 SNEGSKA (reference sequence). V dropped 0 bases and J dropped 3; count of bases not matched to a gene: 8. The CDR3 region is CSARDGDRGWNGNTIYF. The CDR3 DNA reads as TGCAGTGCTAGAGACGGGGACAGGGGCTGGAATGGAAACACCATATATTTT.

This clonotype was detected once. The chain carries TRBV6-5 and TRBJ2-2; possible D gene TRBD2, 7 bases. The CDR3 spans 16 residues. Trimming stripped 2 bases from V and 5 bases from J, with 15 bases between. Per germline, CDR1 MNHEY and CDR2 SVGAGI. CDR3 region: CASSYVGGRLTGELFF. The DNA for the CDR3 is TGTGCCAGCAGTTACGTCGGGGGGCGGTTAACCGGGGAGCTGTTTTTT.

This clonotype showed up many times. The chain recombines TRBV6-5 with TRBJ1-3; D is uncertain. Trimming took off 0 bases at V and 0 bases at J, with 9 bases between the two ends. This CDR3 region has 16 residues. Germline-derived CDR1 and CDR2 are MNHEY and SVGAGI. The CDR3, as DNA: TGTGCCAGCAGTTACTCAGCGGCTAGCTCTGGAAACACCATATATTTT. Translated: CASSYSAASSGNTIYF.

V usage is TRBV7-2 and J usage is TRBJ2-1, with TRBD1 matching 8 bases. The V and J ends lost 2 bases and 1 base, in that order; junction bases with no gene match: 4. The germline CDR1 and CDR2 sequences are SGHTA and FQGNSA. CDR3 size: 16 residues. As DNA, the CDR3 is TGTGCCAGCAGCTTAACAGGGGGAAAGTCCTACAATGAGCAGTTCTTC. It is translated as CASSLTGGKSYNEQFF.

There are a few counts of this clonotype. The J gene is TRBJ1-2, the V gene TRBV2; 10 bases agree with TRBD1. Germline V gene data show CDR1 as SNHLY and CDR2 as FYNNEI. Trimming cost V 6 bases and J 6 bases; bases outside gene matches: 4. The CDR3 loop spans 13 amino acids. CDR3 DNA: TGTGCCAGCAGGACGACAGGGGGCGATGGCTACACCTTC. The encoded protein is CASRTTGGDGYTF.

This clonotype appeared many times. The chain recombines TRBV18 with TRBJ2-7; D is unresolved. The CDR3 extends over 13 amino acids. The V and J ends lost 3 bases and 5 bases respectively, with 11 bases between them. The germline V gene encodes CDR1 KGHSH and CDR2 LQKENI. This chain's CDR3 is CASSPSDGNEQYF. The CDR3 bases are TGTGCCAGCTCACCTTCTGATGGAAACGAGCAGTACTTC.

This clonotype was counted at least ten times. CDR3 protein: CASTPYSLSYNEQFF. The CDR3 region has the DNA TGTGCCAGCACCCCTTACTCCCTCTCCTACAATGAGCAGTTCTTC. The chain has TRBV3-1 and TRBJ2-1; no firm D call. Trimming cost V 7 bases and J 0 bases, with 13 bases left between them. The CDR3 extends over 15 amino acids. Germline V lookup: CDR1 LGHDT, CDR2 YNNKEL (reference sequence).

V is TRBV6-5 and J is TRBJ2-7, with D unclear. The germline V and J ends were trimmed by 2 bases and 0 bases, with 11 bases remaining between them. This CDR3 region has 15 residues. Looked up from germline, CDR1 is MNHEY and CDR2 is SVGAGI. This CDR3 is CASSYPIRSSYEQYF. The CDR3 DNA sequence: TGTGCCAGCAGTTACCCAATTCGGAGCTCCTACGAGCAGTACTTC.

This clonotype was seen many times. The V gene is TRBV29-1, the J gene TRBJ1-1, with D possibly being TRBD1 (5 bases). V lost 5 bases to trimming and J lost 1 base, with 11 bases between them. The germline CDR1 and CDR2 sequences are SQVTM and ANQGSEA. There are 13 residues in the CDR3. CDR3 nucleotide sequence: TGCAGCGTTCGGGACCAACCGAACACTGAAGCTTTCTTT. Protein product: CSVRDQPNTEAFF.

In its sample, this clonotype was seen many times. This sequence joins TRBV3-1 and TRBJ2-2; 9 bases align to TRBD2. The V segment lost 4 bases and the J segment 7 bases; nucleotides outside the gene matches: 10. From germline, CDR1 is LGHDT and CDR2 YNNKEL (reference sequence). The CDR3 is 16 amino acids. The CDR3 loop reads CASSLSLLAGYGELFF. The CDR3 DNA is TGTGCCAGCAGCCTAAGCCTCCTAGCGGGGTACGGGGAGCTGTTTTTT. Variable domain in full (rest from reference TRBV3-1 and TRBJ2-2): DTAVSQTPKYLVTQMGNDKSIKCEQNLGHDTMYWYKQDSKKFLKIMFSYNNKELIINETVPNRFSPKSPDKAHLNLHINSLELGDSAVYFCASSLSLLAGYGELFFGEGSRLTVL.

This clonotype came up a few times. The chain has TRBV24-1 and TRBJ1-3; D ambiguous. This CDR3 region has 15 residues. Germline CDR1 KGHDR, CDR2 SFDVKD. V lost 3 bases and J lost 0, with 8 bases in between. DNA for the CDR3: TGTGCCACCAGTGATCCGGTCCGCTCTGGAAACACCATATATTTT. Encoded protein: CATSDPVRSGNTIYF.

This chain links TRBV11-2 with TRBJ2-2; 7 bases line up with TRBD2. The CDR3 consists of 18 residues. Germline CDR1 reads SGHAT; CDR2 reads FQNNGV. The V segment lost 5 bases and the J segment 2 bases; nucleotides outside the gene matches: 14. The CDR3 DNA reads TGTGCCAGCAGCCCGTCGTCTCGGCTAGCGGTTAACACCGGGGAGCTGTTTTTT. Encoded protein: CASSPSSRLAVNTGELFF.

This sequence joins TRBV20-1 and TRBJ2-1; D is possibly TRBD2 (5 bases). The germline CDR1 and CDR2 sequences are DFQATT and SNEGSKA (reference sequence). Between the trimmed V and J ends, which lost 0 bases and 10 bases, there was a span of 16 bases. The CDR3 totals 14 residues. The CDR3 coding sequence is TGCAGTGCTAGAGATCACCTAATGACTACCGAGCAGTTCTTC. This encodes CSARDHLMTTEQFF.

This chain links TRBV5-1 with TRBJ2-7, with 9 bases aligning to TRBD1. The V gene's germline CDR1 is SGHRS and CDR2 YFSETQ. There are 16 residues in the CDR3. The junction had 11 bases not matched to a gene; V was cut back by 4 bases and J by 3 bases. CDR3 loop: CASSLKGTGIFYEQYF. CDR3 nucleotides: TGCGCCAGCAGCCTCAAAGGGACAGGGATATTCTACGAGCAGTACTTC.

This clonotype was observed many times. CDR3 residues: CASSLRQGPDTQYF. CDR3 in DNA: TGTGCCAGCAGCTTACGTCAGGGGCCAGATACGCAGTATTTT. This rearrangement joins TRBV7-2 to TRBJ2-3; maybe TRBD1 (6 bases). This CDR3 region has 14 residues. V shed 2 bases and J shed 4 bases, with 10 bases lying between them. Germline loops: CDR1 SGHTA, CDR2 FQGNSA.

This clonotype was observed a handful of times. This chain links TRBV15 with TRBJ2-3, with TRBD2 matching 11 bases. J lost 2 bases, V lost 0 bases, and 7 bases had no gene match. CDR3 length equals 18 residues. CDR1 and CDR2 from the germline V gene are LNHNV and YYDKDF (reference sequence). The CDR3 region is CATSRDIWTSGFTDTQYF. CDR3 nucleotide sequence: TGTGCCACCAGCAGAGACATATGGACTAGCGGGTTCACAGATACGCAGTATTTT.

This clonotype was detected many times. This sequence joins TRBV27 and TRBJ1-5; D is ambiguous. Trimming shortened V by 4 bases and J by 0 bases, and 7 bases separated the two germline ends. CDR1 and CDR2 (germline): MNHEY, SMNVEV (reference sequence). The length of the CDR3 is 14 residues. CDR3 DNA: TGTGCCAGCAGTTCGGGTCTTAGCAATCAGCCCCAGCATTTT. Amino acids: CASSSGLSNQPQHF.

This clonotype showed up many times. J is TRBJ1-4 and V is TRBV15; D gene ambiguous. Germline values: CDR1 LNHNV, CDR2 YYDKDF (reference sequence). The CDR3 length is 12 residues. V gave up 3 bases and J gave up 12 bases, with 11 bases separating them. Here the CDR3 DNA reads TGTGCCACCAGCAGCCTCGGAAGGGAACTGTTTTTT. Translated: CATSSLGRELFF.

This clonotype has a handful of counts. The rearrangement uses TRBV7-6 and TRBJ2-1, with 13 bases matching TRBD2. The CDR3 loop spans 17 amino acids. Per germline, CDR1 SGHVS and CDR2 FNYEAQ. Trimming took 6 bases from V and 8 from J; bases not matched to a gene: 13. CDR3 in amino acids: CASSLRTSGSGVHEQFF. For the CDR3, the DNA is TGTGCCAGCAGTCTTCGGACTAGCGGGAGTGGTGTCCATGAGCAGTTCTTC.

A few counts support this clonotype. This chain uses TRBV7-2 with TRBJ2-7; maybe TRBD2 (5 bases). The V end was cut by 5 bases, the J end by 4 bases, with 12 bases between. The CDR3 has 13 amino acids. Germline loops: CDR1 SGHTA, CDR2 FQGNSA. Here the CDR3 DNA reads TGTGCCAGCAGCCTGGGTAGGAGGTACGAGCAGTACTTC. Translated: CASSLGRRYEQYF.